These T cell receptor beta chains were read from a single sample in a study of regulatory T cells in long-lasting Graves disease. MiXCR, applied by TCRdb to the multiplex PCR reads, yields one record per CDR3 protein. The table includes 440,000 or so distinct CDR3 sequences, around 15% detected once. This sample also belongs to another study, concerning T cells in Graves' hyperthyroidism and ophthalmopathy.

Specimen: peripheral blood mononuclear cells (PBMCs), collected at new diagnosis, from a patient treated with antithyroid drugs. The receptors were gathered from a woman in her twenties or thirties with Graves disease. CDR3s include the opening cysteine and the closing phenylalanine or tryptophan.

j_call v_call cdr3_aa
TRBJ1-1 TRBV20-1 CSARDLRGAWTEAFF
TRBJ2-7 TRBV6-2/TRBV6-3 CASSYTDSFSYEQYF
TRBJ1-2 TRBV20-1 CSAIPSSGYGYTF
TRBJ2-1 TRBV7-2 CASSPGRDYNEQFF
TRBJ1-2 TRBV29-1 CSVKPGQISGYTF
TRBJ1-1 TRBV3-1 CASSQQGARTEAFF
TRBJ2-7 TRBV24-1 CATSDPSGRVDEQYF
TRBJ2-1 TRBV10-3 CAIMAGLGNEQFF
TRBJ2-1 TRBV25-1 CASSELGDLSYNEQFF
TRBJ1-5 TRBV7-8 CASSLQAVPNSNQPQHF
TRBJ1-2 TRBV28 CASSFPLGGGTYGYTF
TRBJ2-3 TRBV24-1 CATAYPGRTDTQYF
TRBJ2-7 TRBV7-3 CASSLGVGPYEQYF
TRBJ2-2 TRBV28 CASRLDRVTGELFF
TRBJ2-7 TRBV6-2/TRBV6-3 CASSYRRGGGTTYEQYF
TRBJ2-1 TRBV2 CACGGRINNEQFF
TRBJ2-3 TRBV5-1 CASERYGGTDTQYF
TRBJ2-2 TRBV20-1 CSVDTTNTGELFF
TRBJ2-1 TRBV5-1 CASSPPGGRIYNEQFF
TRBJ2-1 TRBV5-8 CASRLRLAGGRYEQFF
TRBJ2-5 TRBV4-1 CASSHPGSAKETQYF
TRBJ2-7 TRBV20-1 CSASPSGRANHEQYF
TRBJ1-1 TRBV29-1 CSVTPGGLEAFF
TRBJ2-7 TRBV9 CASSVGLGLAYEQYF
TRBJ2-7 TRBV3-1 CASSHIQMEQYF
TRBJ2-2 TRBV20-1 CSAPRTGIAGELFF
TRBJ1-1 TRBV18 CASSPGQGNTEAFF